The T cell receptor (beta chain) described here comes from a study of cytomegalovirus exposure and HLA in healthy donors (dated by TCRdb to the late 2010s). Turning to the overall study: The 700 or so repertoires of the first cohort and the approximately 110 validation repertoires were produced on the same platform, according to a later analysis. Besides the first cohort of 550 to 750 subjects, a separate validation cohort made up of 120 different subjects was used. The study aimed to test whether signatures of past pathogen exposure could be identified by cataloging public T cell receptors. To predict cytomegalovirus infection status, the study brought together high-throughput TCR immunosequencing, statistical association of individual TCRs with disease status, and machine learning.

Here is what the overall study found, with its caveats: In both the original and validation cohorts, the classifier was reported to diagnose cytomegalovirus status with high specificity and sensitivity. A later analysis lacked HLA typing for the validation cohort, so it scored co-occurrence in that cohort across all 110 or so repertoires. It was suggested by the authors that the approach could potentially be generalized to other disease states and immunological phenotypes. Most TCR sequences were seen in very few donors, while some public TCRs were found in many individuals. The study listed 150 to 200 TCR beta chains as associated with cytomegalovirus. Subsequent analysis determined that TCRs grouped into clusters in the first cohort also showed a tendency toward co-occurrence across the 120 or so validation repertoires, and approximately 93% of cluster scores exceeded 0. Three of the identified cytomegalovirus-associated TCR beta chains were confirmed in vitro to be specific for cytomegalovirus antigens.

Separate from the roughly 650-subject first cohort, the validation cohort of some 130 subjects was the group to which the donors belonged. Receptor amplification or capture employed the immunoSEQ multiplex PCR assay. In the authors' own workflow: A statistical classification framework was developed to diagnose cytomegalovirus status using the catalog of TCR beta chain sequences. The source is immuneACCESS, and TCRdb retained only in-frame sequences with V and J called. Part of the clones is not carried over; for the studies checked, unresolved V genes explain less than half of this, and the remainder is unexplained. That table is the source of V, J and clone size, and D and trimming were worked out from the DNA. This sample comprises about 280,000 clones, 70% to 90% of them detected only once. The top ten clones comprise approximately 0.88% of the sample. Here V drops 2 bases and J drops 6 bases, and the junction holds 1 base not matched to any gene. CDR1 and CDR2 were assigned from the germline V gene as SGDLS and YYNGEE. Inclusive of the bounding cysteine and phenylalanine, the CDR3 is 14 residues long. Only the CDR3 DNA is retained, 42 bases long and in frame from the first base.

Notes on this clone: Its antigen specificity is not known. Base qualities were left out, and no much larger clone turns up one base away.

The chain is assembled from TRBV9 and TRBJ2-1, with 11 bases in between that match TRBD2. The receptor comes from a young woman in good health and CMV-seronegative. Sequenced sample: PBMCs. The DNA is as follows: TGTGCCAGCAGCGTCGGGACTAGCGGCAATGAGCAGTTCTTC. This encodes CASSVGTSGNEQFF.